Each of the 23 T cell receptor delta chains below was sequenced from the same sample in a study of γδ T cells in repeated Plasmodium falciparum infection. Flow sorting of PBMC yielded separate Vgamma9/Vdelta2+ and Vdelta2-negative gammadelta T cell populations for bulk repertoire analysis. TCRdb redid the clone calls on the multiplex PCR reads with CATT. The sample lists 75,000 to 95,000 delta-chain clones; more than 0.85% were seen once. The sample taken for sequencing was gamma-delta T cells from blood. Receptors originate from a pool of human donors (malaria-infected and uninfected, not separated).

Details on this clone: The translation of this DNA and the TCRdb protein of a much larger clone differ at residue 7, probably owing to a read error; the protein shown here is translated from the DNA. The chain couples TRDV1 to TRDJ1; D unresolved. The CDR3 has 18 amino acids. CDR1 is TSWWSYY and CDR2 is QGS in the germline V gene. V dropped 3 bases and J dropped 0 bases, with 20 bases sitting between them. The CDR3 region is CALGDLSWPHKYTDKLIF. The CDR3 region has the DNA TGTGCTCTTGGGGATCTTAGCTGGCCTCACAAGTACACCGATAAACTCATCTTT.

To note about this clone: The protein that TCRdb holds for this DNA derives from a much larger clone and differs from the translated DNA at residue 6, which likely indicates a read error; the protein shown here is translated from the DNA. The V call is TRDV2, the J call TRDJ1; 9 nucleotides agree with TRDD3. TCRdb records no J gene; here it was assigned by comparing the DNA to germline. CDR3 length: 18 amino acids. Germline assignment: CDR1 GEAIGNYY and CDR2 EKD. Unmatched junction bases numbered 13, after V lost 3 bases and J lost 0 bases. This CDR3 reads CACDGFETLGDYTDKLIF. DNA for the CDR3: TGTGCCTGTGACGGATTCGAAACACTGGGGGACTACACCGATAAACTCATCTTT.

This clone was picked up many times. TCRdb's entry gives the protein of a much larger clone, which mismatches this DNA's translation at residue 3, likely from a read error; the protein reported here is translated from the DNA. The chain is built from TRDV2 and TRDJ1, with 11 bases identical to TRDD3. The J gene is not listed in TCRdb, so it was assigned here from a DNA match to germline. Germline V gene data show CDR1 as GEAIGNYY and CDR2 as EKD. This CDR3 contains 18 residues. The DNA of the CDR3 is TGTGCCCGTGACACCCTAACCGTACTGGGGGATAGAACCGATAAACTCATCTTT. Its translation is CARDTLTVLGDRTDKLIF.

By share of the sample, this clone is medium-sized. Other DNA sequences in this sample translate to the same CDR3. The rearrangement joins TRDV2 to TRDJ1; D call uncertain. This CDR3 contains 17 residues. Per germline, CDR1 GEAIGNYY and CDR2 EKD. Trimming removed 0 bases at V and 2 bases at J, with 18 bases between. CDR3 in DNA: TGTGCCTGTGACACCGTTAACCGGGAGTCCACAACCGATAAACTCATCTTT. Translation: CACDTVNRESTTDKLIF.

For this clone: A far larger clone is one base from this, pointing to a likely read error. Other DNA sequences from this sample encode an identical CDR3 as well. Here the V gene is TRDV1, but the J gene went uncalled; the D call of TRDD3 is as the table states it, not checked on the DNA. The CDR3 runs 26 residues. Germline V gives CDR1 TSWWSYY, CDR2 QGS. CDR3 nucleotide sequence: TGTGCTCTTGGGGAACTGGTCCCAATCCTTCCCTTACTGGGGGATAATGAGGGTGCGGGCACCGATAAGCTCATCTTT. Translating it yields CALGELVPILPLLGDNEGAGTDKLIF.

Concerning this clone itself: TCRdb attributes to this sequence the protein of a much larger clone, which differs from the DNA translation at residue 10; a read error is likely, and the protein displayed is translated from the DNA. This chain uses TRDV1 with TRDJ1, with 10 bases identical to TRDD3. The J gene, absent from TCRdb, was called here by matching the DNA to germline. V was clipped by 0 bases and J by 4 bases; unmatched bases: 20. There are 21 residues in the CDR3. Germline CDR1 reads TSWWSYY; CDR2 reads QGS. The CDR3 DNA sequence: TGTGCTCTTGGGGAACTCGGTCCTACAGGGCTACTGGGGGATTGGTGCGATAAACTCATCTTT. Amino acids: CALGELGPTGLLGDWCDKLIF.

On this clone itself: For this DNA, TCRdb reports the protein of a much larger clone, which diverges at residue 3, most likely from a read error; the protein presented here is translated directly from the DNA. The rearrangement uses TRDV1 and TRDJ1, with D possibly being TRDD3 (6 bases). Here the J gene came from matching the DNA to germline, since TCRdb omits it. The CDR3 is 24 residues long. Germline lookup yields CDR1 TSWWSYY and CDR2 QGS. The CDR3 loop is CAPGTPYLRAGATHGHAHTDKLIF. CDR3 coding DNA: TGTGCTCCTGGGACCCCCTACCTTCGCGCTGGGGCTACCCATGGGCATGCTCACACCGATAAACTCATCTTT.

This clone was recorded many times. TCRdb attributes to this sequence the protein of a much larger clone, which differs from the DNA translation at residue 20; a read error is likely, and the protein displayed is translated from the DNA. The V gene call is TRDV1, and the J gene call is absent; the table's D call, TRDD3, was not checked against the DNA. The germline gives CDR1 TSWWSYY, CDR2 QGS. The CDR3 is 21 residues long. In DNA, the CDR3 is TGTGCTCTTGGGGAACCGAAGCTACTATGGGGTGGGGGTTTCGCAACCGATAAACTCACCTTT. It translates to CALGEPKLLWGGGFATDKLTF.

This clone was counted at least ten times. Here the CDR3 reads CALGDPLMGGAAGTDKLIF. The CDR3 nucleotides are TGTGCTCTTGGGGATCCTCTCATGGGCGGAGCTGCGGGGACCGATAAACTCATCTTT. The J gene is TRDJ1, the V gene TRDV1, with D uncertain. The length of the CDR3 is 19 residues. Germline V gene lookup returns CDR1 TSWWSYY and CDR2 QGS. V was pared by 3 bases and J by 2 bases, with 25 bases between.

This clone was counted between two and nine times. The protein recorded in TCRdb matches a much larger clone and deviates from this DNA's translation at residue 16, suggesting a read error; the protein here is obtained by translating the DNA. V gene TRDV2 combines with J gene TRDJ1; the match to TRDD3 covers 12 bases. TCRdb records no J gene; here it was assigned by comparing the DNA to germline. Trimming took 3 bases from V and 0 from J; bases not matched to a gene: 25. The germline V gene encodes CDR1 GEAIGNYY and CDR2 EKD. This CDR3 region has 23 residues. The CDR3 sequence: CACDPRLSYDVLGDTLYTDKLIF. The CDR3 DNA reads as TGTGCCTGTGACCCTCGCCTCTCCTACGACGTACTGGGGGATACCCTGTACACCGATAAACTCATCTTT.

A note on this clone: With a far larger clone one base away, a read error is the likely cause. The sample holds other DNA sequences that translate to the same CDR3. The rearrangement uses TRDV2 and TRDJ1; D ambiguous. No J gene was available from TCRdb, and it was assigned here by a germline match of the DNA. This CDR3 is built from 22 residues. The germline V and J ends were trimmed by 2 bases and 0 bases, with 33 bases remaining between them. Germline V gene sequence: CDR1 GEAIGNYY, CDR2 EKD. The CDR3 DNA is TGTGCCTGTGACAGGCTGAAAACCTCCTTTCCGACCGGATTACCCTACACCGATAAACTCATCTTT. Its protein is CACDRLKTSFPTGLPYTDKLIF.

This clone has more than one count but fewer than ten. The likely explanation is a read error, given a far larger clone one base away. Other DNA sequences of this sample code for an identical CDR3. J is TRDJ1 and V is TRDV2, with D unclear. TCRdb lists no J gene, so it was determined here by aligning the DNA to germline. Looked up from germline, CDR1 is GEAIGNYY and CDR2 is EKD. The CDR3 has 18 residues. Trimming pared 1 base from V and 2 bases from J, leaving 22 bases between. CDR3 loop: CACDTLVPSVALTDKLIF. Here the CDR3 DNA reads TGTGCCTGTGACACTCTCGTTCCCTCAGTTGCACTGACCGATAAACTCATCTTT.

This clone was counted ten times or more. The genes are TRDV1 and TRDJ1; D is possibly TRDD3 (5 bases). The germline CDR1 and CDR2 sequences are TSWWSYY and QGS. The ends were cut back, 0 bases at V and 4 bases at J, with 18 bases in the middle. The CDR3 runs 17 residues. The chain's CDR3 is CALGELRREGLVDKLIF. The DNA of the CDR3 is TGTGCTCTTGGGGAACTTCGGAGGGAGGGATTGGTCGATAAACTCATCTTT.

Note on this clone: TCRdb attributes to this sequence the protein of a much larger clone, which differs from the DNA translation at residue 5; a read error is likely, and the protein displayed is translated from the DNA. The gene calls are TRDV2 and TRDJ1, with 11 bases that match TRDD3. TCRdb is silent on the J gene; assignment here came from matching the DNA to germline. CDR1 is GEAIGNYY, CDR2 EKD, per germline. The CDR3 has 18 residues. V shed 3 bases, J shed 0 bases, and the junction held 11 bases outside the gene matches. CDR3 sequence: CACDPRKLGDRYTDKLIF. Written as DNA, the CDR3 is TGTGCCTGTGACCCCAGAAAACTGGGGGATAGGTACACCGATAAACTCATCTTT.

This clone turned up a few times. TCRdb shows a much larger clone's protein in place of this DNA's translation, and the two differ at residue 8, likely through a read error; the protein shown is translated from the DNA. CDR3 in DNA: TGTGCTCTTTTTCGGGTCCAGGGAACGAGTAGCTTGACAGCACAACTCTTCTTT. Translating it yields CALFRVQGTSSLTAQLFF. The chain carries TRDV1 and TRDJ2, with unresolved D. No J gene was available from TCRdb, and it was assigned here by a germline match of the DNA. The CDR3 totals 18 residues. V was cut by 8 bases and J by 2 bases, with 24 bases left in between. The germline CDR1 and CDR2 sequences are TSWWSYY and QGS.

A few counts support this clone. The TCRdb protein, from a much larger clone, departs from this DNA's translation at residue 16, likely by read error; the protein shown derives from the DNA. CDR3 region: CACDPMGTGGLHTDKPIF. The DNA of the CDR3 is TGTGCCTGTGACCCCATGGGGACTGGGGGACTACACACCGATAAACCCATCTTT. There is no J gene call, but TRDV2 is given as the V gene; the listed D gene, TRDD3, was not tested against the DNA. The CDR3 spans 18 residues. Germline assignment: CDR1 GEAIGNYY and CDR2 EKD.

This clone was seen repeatedly, ten times or more. The mismatch at residue 11 between this DNA's translation and the TCRdb protein of a much larger clone likely reflects a read error; the protein shown is translated from the DNA. The chain has TRDV2 and TRDJ1; weak D call: TRDD1 (5 bases). CDR1 GEAIGNYY and CDR2 EKD come from the germline V gene. CDR3 length: 17 amino acids. The V gene lost 3 bases and the J gene lost 0 bases, with 19 bases spanning the gap. CDR3 DNA: TGTGCCTGTGACGAAATTAATCCCCAACTCTACACCGATAAACTCATCTTT. This codes for CACDEINPQLYTDKLIF.

Concerning this clone: The protein given by TCRdb reflects a much larger clone and differs at residue 12 from this DNA's translation, likely from a read error; the protein shown is the DNA's translation. This sequence joins TRDV2 and TRDJ1; TRDD3 matches at 11 bases. TCRdb does not report a J gene; here it was assigned by matching the DNA to germline references. The CDR3 has 20 residues. Per germline, CDR1 GEAIGNYY and CDR2 EKD. J was trimmed by 0 bases and V by 2 bases; bases with no gene match: 16. The DNA of the CDR3 is TGTGCCTGTGACAAGGTCTCGGTACTGGGGGATAACCCGTACACCGATAAACTCATCTTT. This gives the protein CACDKVSVLGDNPYTDKLIF.

Worth noting for this clone: The protein TCRdb lists belongs to a much larger clone and differs from this DNA's translation at residue 17, which points to a read error; the protein shown is made from the DNA. The CDR3 DNA follows: TGTGCCTGTGACACCGTGGGAAGTACTGGGGGATACGGCGCCGATAAACCCATCTTT. Residues: CACDTVGSTGGYGADKPIF. V gene assignment gives TRDV2, but the J gene was left uncalled; the table's D call, TRDD3, has no DNA check behind it. The germline V gene has CDR1 GEAIGNYY and CDR2 EKD. The CDR3 is 19 residues long.

Regarding this clone: With only one base between it and a far larger clone, this is likely a read error. This sample also contains other DNA sequences that code for the same CDR3. The chain has TRDV1 and TRDJ1; 12 bases are shared with TRDD3. TCRdb gives no J gene; it was assigned here by matching the DNA to germline. Looked up from germline, CDR1 is TSWWSYY and CDR2 is QGS. Trimming took 1 base from V and 1 from J; bases not matched to a gene: 28. CDR3 length: 25 amino acids. CDR3 DNA: TGTGCTCTTGGGGAACCTGTTGACCTTCGAGAACCCTGGGGGATACGCACAGGTTGCACCGATAAACTCATCTTT. Translated: CALGEPVDLREPWGIRTGCTDKLIF.

Concerning this clone itself: A much larger clonotype is one base distant, so this may be a read error. The chain is built from TRDV2 and TRDJ1; possible D gene TRDD3, 6 bases. Because TCRdb records no J gene, it was assigned here through a match of the DNA to germline. The CDR3 runs 19 residues. The germline CDR1 and CDR2 sequences are GEAIGNYY and EKD. V was shortened by 0 bases and J by 8 bases, with 30 bases between the two germline ends. CDR3 region: CACDTVRRSQNEDTGKLIF. DNA of the CDR3: TGTGCCTGTGACACCGTAAGGAGGTCTCAAAACGAGGATACTGGAAAACTCATCTTT.

Turning to this clone: This DNA's translation differs at residue 6 from TCRdb's protein, which comes from a much larger clone; a read error is likely, and the protein shown is translated from the DNA. The chain couples TRDV1 to TRDJ1; TRDD2 is a possible D gene (5 bases). Assignment of the J gene here rests on matching the DNA to germline, because TCRdb gives none. This CDR3 is built from 15 residues. In germline, CDR1 is TSWWSYY, CDR2 QGS. Trimming stripped 3 bases from V and 0 bases from J, with 11 bases between. CDR3 in amino acids: CALGELPTNTDKLIF. Written as DNA, the CDR3 is TGTGCTCTTGGGGAGCTCCCTACTAACACCGATAAACTCATCTTT.

This clone was observed a few times. A far bigger clonotype differs at one base, so this is likely a read error. The same CDR3 is also encoded by other DNA sequences in this sample. The chain links TRDV2 to TRDJ1, with D unresolved. The J gene is not listed in TCRdb, so it was assigned here from a DNA match to germline. This CDR3 comprises 16 residues. V shed 0 bases and J shed 5 bases, with 18 bases lying between them. Germline V gene sequence: CDR1 GEAIGNYY, CDR2 EKD. DNA for the CDR3: TGTGCCTGTGACACCATTCAAGGTCTAGGGACTGATAAACTCATCTTT. It yields the protein CACDTIQGLGTDKLIF.